These 17 T cell receptor beta chains share one sample of origin, sequenced in a study of blood T cell repertoires in COVID-19. The protocol was immunoSEQ multiplex PCR, while the TCRdb copy is restricted to in-frame clones and leaves out a portion. Seen here are 200,000 to 250,000 clones, 89% observed once, and the top ten hold about 4.8%. Material for sequencing was peripheral blood. The receptors derive from a woman in her thirties or forties with acute or convalescent COVID-19.

The chain combines TRBV30 with TRBJ1-1, with unresolved D. Germline CDR1 GTSNPN, CDR2 SVGIG (reference sequence). The CDR3 is 12 amino acids. Trimming removed 2 bases from V and 2 bases from J, with 6 bases in between. This chain's CDR3 is CAWSPGNTEAFF. The CDR3 bases are TGTGCCTGGAGTCCGGGAAACACTGAAGCTTTCTTT.

This chain joins TRBV7-2 and TRBJ1-5, with D possibly TRBD1 on 5 matching bases. This CDR3 has 14 residues. Germline CDR1 and CDR2: SGHTA and FQGNSA. Trimming took off 4 bases at V and 3 bases at J, with 10 bases between the two ends. The CDR3 region is CASSSQGTNQPQHF. CDR3 bases: TGTGCCAGCAGCTCTCAGGGAACCAATCAGCCCCAGCATTTT.

This clone was seen at least ten times. The rearrangement uses TRBV2 and TRBJ2-2; unclear D gene. The germline V and J ends were trimmed by 6 bases and 2 bases, with 4 bases remaining between them. Per the germline V gene, CDR1 is SNHLY and CDR2 is FYNNEI. CDR3 length equals 12 residues. For the CDR3, the DNA is TGTGCCAGCAGGTTAAACACCGGGGAGCTGTTTTTT. Translating it yields CASRLNTGELFF.

V is TRBV7-2 and J is TRBJ2-4, with TRBD2 as a possible D gene (6 bases). V shed 5 bases and J shed 6 bases, with 17 bases lying between them. The CDR3 contains 15 residues. Germline V gene data show CDR1 as SGHTA and CDR2 as FQGNSA. The CDR3 is CASSPTGTLRNIQYF. The CDR3 nucleotides are TGTGCCAGCAGCCCGACCGGGACTCTCAGAAACATTCAGTACTTC.

This sequence joins TRBV10-1 and TRBJ2-3; TRBD2 aligns across 7 bases. With 2 bases clipped from V and 0 bases from J, the junction kept 5 bases outside the gene matches. The CDR3 sequence is 16 residues long. Looked up from germline, CDR1 is WNHNN and CDR2 is SYGVQD (reference sequence). The CDR3: CASSEGRRGSTDTQYF. CDR3 bases: TGCGCCAGCAGTGAGGGTCGGCGGGGGAGCACAGATACGCAGTATTTT.

The table lists this clone with a count of one. The chain has TRBV5-4 and TRBJ2-2, with D perhaps matching TRBD1 (5 bases). From germline, CDR1 is SGHNT and CDR2 YYREEE (reference sequence). Trimming took 4 bases from V and 1 from J, leaving 11 bases between them. The CDR3 spans 15 residues. The CDR3 region has the DNA TGTGCCAGCAGCGACACAGGAAAGAACACCGGGGAGCTGTTTTTT. It is translated as CASSDTGKNTGELFF.

The CDR3 region has the DNA TGTGCCAGCAGCTTACTAGCGGGGGGTTATATAGATACGCAGTATTTT. Translating gives CASSLLAGGYIDTQYF. This chain joins TRBV7-8 and TRBJ2-3, with TRBD2 matching over 11 bases. V lost 2 bases and J lost 5; bases outside the gene matches: 6. This CDR3 has 16 amino acids. Germline loops: CDR1 SGHVS, CDR2 FQNEAQ.

This sequence joins TRBV19 and TRBJ1-5; 8 nucleotides agree with TRBD1. Germline lookup yields CDR1 LNHDA and CDR2 SQIVND (reference sequence). The trim removed 5 bases at V and 6 bases at J, leaving 9 bases unmatched. The CDR3 sequence is 15 residues long. The CDR3 nucleotides read TGTGCCAGTAGTTCCGACAGGGGATTGTTTCAGCCCCAGCATTTT. Protein: CASSSDRGLFQPQHF.

This chain links TRBV24-1 with TRBJ2-5, with D possibly matching TRBD2 (5 bases). The CDR3 loop spans 18 amino acids. Trimming removed 3 bases from V and 4 bases from J, with 23 bases in between. The germline V gene has CDR1 KGHDR and CDR2 SFDVKD. The CDR3 reads CATSDPDVPDPRGETQYF. DNA for the CDR3: TGTGCCACCAGTGATCCAGACGTCCCGGACCCCCGGGGAGAGACCCAGTACTTC.

The chain joins TRBV5-6 to TRBJ2-3; the match to TRBD2 covers 9 bases. The germline V gene has CDR1 SGHDT and CDR2 YYEEEE. After removal of 3 bases from V and 6 bases from J, the junction contained 17 bases not matched to a gene. This CDR3 is built from 18 residues. CDR3 protein: CASSWVVGLAGPPDTQYF. CDR3 nucleotide sequence: TGTGCCAGCAGCTGGGTGGTTGGTCTAGCGGGACCCCCGGATACGCAGTATTTT.

The CDR3 spells CAWSVSQAQYF. The CDR3 DNA is TGTGCCTGGAGTGTTTCGCAGGCGCAGTATTTT. V is TRBV30 and J is TRBJ2-3; D is undetermined. From germline, CDR1 is GTSNPN and CDR2 SVGIG (reference sequence). The ends were cut back, 0 bases at V and 10 bases at J, with 8 bases in the middle. The CDR3 length is 11 residues.

The chain employs TRBV6-4 and TRBJ2-1; TRBD2 is a possible D gene (7 bases). Germline lookup yields CDR1 MRHNA and CDR2 SNTAGT. The V end was cut by 0 bases, the J end by 9 bases, with 15 bases between. There are 15 residues in the CDR3. CDR3 sequence reads: CASSDSRRGPAEQFF. The CDR3 DNA reads TGTGCCAGCAGTGACTCGAGGCGGGGGCCCGCTGAGCAGTTCTTC.

This clone is a singleton in its sample. The chain links TRBV9 to TRBJ2-5, with D tentatively TRBD2 (7 bases). CDR1 and CDR2 (germline): SGDLS, YYNGEE. V shed 0 bases and J shed 2 bases, with 11 bases lying between them. The CDR3 runs to 15 residues. The chain's CDR3 is CASSVAGGLQETQYF. In DNA, the CDR3 is TGTGCCAGCAGCGTAGCGGGGGGCTTACAAGAGACCCAGTACTTC.

The chain links TRBV24-1 to TRBJ2-2; 7 nucleotides align to TRBD1. Trimming took 0 bases from V and 6 from J; bases not matched to a gene: 6. CDR1 KGHDR and CDR2 SFDVKD come from the germline V gene. The CDR3 is 16 residues long. CDR3 in amino acids: CATSDLIRGYAGELFF. The CDR3 DNA follows: TGTGCCACCAGTGATTTGATCAGGGGGTACGCCGGGGAGCTGTTTTTT.

The chain recombines TRBV19 with TRBJ1-2; D ambiguous. The V end lost 0 bases, the J end lost 4 bases, and 12 bases lay between the germline ends. The CDR3 runs 15 residues. The germline CDR1 and CDR2 sequences are LNHDA and SQIVND (reference sequence). The chain's CDR3 is CASSIDSPLSYGYTF. CDR3 bases: TGTGCCAGTAGTATAGATTCCCCCTTGAGCTATGGCTACACCTTC.

This chain connects TRBV6-5 to TRBJ1-2; TRBD1 agrees at 8 bases. This CDR3 comprises 15 residues. The germline V gene has CDR1 MNHEY and CDR2 SVGAGI. V was pared by 5 bases and J by 3 bases, with 8 bases of the junction left unmatched. The CDR3 region has the DNA TGTGCCAGCAGTCGGGACAGGCTAAGTGACTATGGCTACACCTTC. Translated: CASSRDRLSDYGYTF.

The J gene is TRBJ2-2, the V gene TRBV9; D may be TRBD2 (6 bases). The germline V gene encodes CDR1 SGDLS and CDR2 YYNGEE. Trimming shortened V by 0 bases and J by 2 bases, and 11 bases separated the two germline ends. The CDR3 loop spans 16 amino acids. CDR3 sequence: CASSVVSGLNTGELFF. CDR3 in DNA: TGTGCCAGCAGCGTAGTTAGCGGACTAAACACCGGGGAGCTGTTTTTT.